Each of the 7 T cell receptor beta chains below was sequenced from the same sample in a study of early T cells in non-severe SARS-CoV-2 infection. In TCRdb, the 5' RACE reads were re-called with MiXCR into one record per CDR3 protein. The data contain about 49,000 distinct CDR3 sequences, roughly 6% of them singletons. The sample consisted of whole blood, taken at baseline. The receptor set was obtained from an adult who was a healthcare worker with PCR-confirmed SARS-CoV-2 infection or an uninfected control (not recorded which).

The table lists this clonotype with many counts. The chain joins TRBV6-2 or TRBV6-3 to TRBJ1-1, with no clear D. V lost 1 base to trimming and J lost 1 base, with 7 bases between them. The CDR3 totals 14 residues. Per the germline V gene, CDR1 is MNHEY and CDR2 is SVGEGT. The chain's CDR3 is CASSYYSQNTEAFF. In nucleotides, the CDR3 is TGTGCCAGCAGTTACTACAGTCAGAACACTGAAGCTTTCTTT.

CDR3 bases: TGTGCCTGGCGTTCGACAGGGAACACTGAAGCTTTCTTT. Translating gives CAWRSTGNTEAFF. The chain is built from TRBV30 and TRBJ1-1; a weak D match, TRBD1 (6 bases). This CDR3 is 13 amino acids long. With 5 bases removed from V and 1 base from J, the gap between germline ends came to 11 bases. The germline CDR1 and CDR2 sequences are GTSNPN and SVGIG (reference sequence). Based on the CDR3 plus reference TRBV30 and TRBJ1-1, the full variable domain is SQTIHQWPATLVQPVGSPLSLECTVEGTSNPNLYWYRQAAGRGLQLLFYSVGIGQISSEVPQNLSASRPQDRQFILSSKKLLLSDSGFYLCAWRSTGNTEAFFGQGTRLTVV.

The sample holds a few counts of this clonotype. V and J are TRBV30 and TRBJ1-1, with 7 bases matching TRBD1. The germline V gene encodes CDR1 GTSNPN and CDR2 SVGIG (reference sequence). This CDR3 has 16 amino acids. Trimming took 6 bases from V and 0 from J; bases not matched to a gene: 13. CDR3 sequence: CACQTGRGVMNTEAFF. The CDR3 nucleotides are TGTGCCTGTCAGACAGGGAGAGGGGTGATGAACACTGAAGCTTTCTTT.

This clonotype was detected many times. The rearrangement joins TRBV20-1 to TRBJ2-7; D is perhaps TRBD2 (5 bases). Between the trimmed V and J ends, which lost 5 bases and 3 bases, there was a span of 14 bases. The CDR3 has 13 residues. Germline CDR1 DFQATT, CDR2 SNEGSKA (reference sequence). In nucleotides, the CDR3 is TGCAGTGCTGCCCCCAAGCGGCGCTACGAGCAGTACTTC. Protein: CSAAPKRRYEQYF.

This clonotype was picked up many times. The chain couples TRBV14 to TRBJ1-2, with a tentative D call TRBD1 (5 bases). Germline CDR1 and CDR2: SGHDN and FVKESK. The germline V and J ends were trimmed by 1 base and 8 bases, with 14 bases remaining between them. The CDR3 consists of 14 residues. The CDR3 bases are TGTGCCAGCAGCCAAGCGCGGGGGAGGAACGGCTACACCTTC. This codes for CASSQARGRNGYTF.

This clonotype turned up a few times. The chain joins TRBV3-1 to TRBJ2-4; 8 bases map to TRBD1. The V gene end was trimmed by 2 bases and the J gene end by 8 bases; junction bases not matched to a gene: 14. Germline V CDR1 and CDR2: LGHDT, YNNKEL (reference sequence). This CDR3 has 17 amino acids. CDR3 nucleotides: TGTGCCAGCAGCCAAAGCGGACAGGGTGTAGGGGTTGACATTCAGTACTTC. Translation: CASSQSGQGVGVDIQYF.

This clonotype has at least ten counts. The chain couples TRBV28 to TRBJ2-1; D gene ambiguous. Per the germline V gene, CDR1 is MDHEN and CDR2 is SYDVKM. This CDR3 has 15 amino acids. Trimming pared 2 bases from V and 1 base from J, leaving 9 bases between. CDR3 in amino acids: CASSLGDLSYNEQFF. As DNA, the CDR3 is TGTGCCAGCAGTTTAGGGGATTTGTCCTACAATGAGCAGTTCTTC.